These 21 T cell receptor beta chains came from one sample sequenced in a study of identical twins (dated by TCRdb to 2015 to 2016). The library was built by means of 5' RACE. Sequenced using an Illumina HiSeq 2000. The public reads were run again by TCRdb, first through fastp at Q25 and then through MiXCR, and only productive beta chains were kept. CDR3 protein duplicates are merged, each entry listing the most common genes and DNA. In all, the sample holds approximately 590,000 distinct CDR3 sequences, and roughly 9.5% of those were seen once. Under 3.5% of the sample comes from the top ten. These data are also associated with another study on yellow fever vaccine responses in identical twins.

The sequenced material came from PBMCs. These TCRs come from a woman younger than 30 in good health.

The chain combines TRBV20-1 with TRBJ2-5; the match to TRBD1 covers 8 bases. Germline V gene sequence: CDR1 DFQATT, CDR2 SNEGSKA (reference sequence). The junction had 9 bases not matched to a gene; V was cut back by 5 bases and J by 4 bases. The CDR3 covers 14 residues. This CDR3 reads CSASSRTGRETQYF. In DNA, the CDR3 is TGCAGTGCTTCCAGTAGGACAGGGCGAGAGACCCAGTACTTC.

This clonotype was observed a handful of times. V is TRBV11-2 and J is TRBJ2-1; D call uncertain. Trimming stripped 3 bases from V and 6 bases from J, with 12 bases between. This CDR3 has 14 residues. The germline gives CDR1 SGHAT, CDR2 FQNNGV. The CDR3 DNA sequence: TGTGCCAGCAGCTTGCCTAGTATCACCAATGAGCAGTTCTTC. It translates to CASSLPSITNEQFF.

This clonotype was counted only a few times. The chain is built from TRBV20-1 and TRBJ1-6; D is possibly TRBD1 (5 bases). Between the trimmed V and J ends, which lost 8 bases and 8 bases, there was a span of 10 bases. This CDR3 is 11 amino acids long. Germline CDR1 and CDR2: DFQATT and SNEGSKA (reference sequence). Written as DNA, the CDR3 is TGCAGTACAGACAGTGATTCACCCCTCCACTTT. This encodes CSTDSDSPLHF.

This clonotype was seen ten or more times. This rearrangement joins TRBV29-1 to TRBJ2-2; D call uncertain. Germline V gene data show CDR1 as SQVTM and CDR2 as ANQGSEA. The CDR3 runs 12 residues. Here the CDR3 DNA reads TGCAGTTCACGTCGGGTCACCGGGGAGCTGTTTTTT. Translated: CSSRRVTGELFF.

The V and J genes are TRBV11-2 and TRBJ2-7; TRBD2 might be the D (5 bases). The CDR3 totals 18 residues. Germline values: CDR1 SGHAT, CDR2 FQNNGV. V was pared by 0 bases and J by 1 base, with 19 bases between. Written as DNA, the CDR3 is TGTGCCAGCAGCTTAGATCCCTCCCTAGCTATAGCGTCCTACGAGCAGTACTTC. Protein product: CASSLDPSLAIASYEQYF.

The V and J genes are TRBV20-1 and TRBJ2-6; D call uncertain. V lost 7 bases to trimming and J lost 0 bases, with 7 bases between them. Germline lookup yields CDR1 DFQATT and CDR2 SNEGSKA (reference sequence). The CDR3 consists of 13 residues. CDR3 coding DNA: TGCAGTGGAAGGAGCTCTGGGGCCAACGTCCTGACTTTC. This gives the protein CSGRSSGANVLTF.

For the CDR3, the DNA is TGTGCCACCGTCCGGGACAGGTCTTCTGGCTACACCTTC. Protein: CATVRDRSSGYTF. The rearrangement joins TRBV6-5 to TRBJ1-2; 8 bases fit TRBD1. The CDR3 contains 13 residues. V was pared by 10 bases and J by 7 bases, with 11 bases of the junction left unmatched. From germline, CDR1 is MNHEY and CDR2 SVGAGI.

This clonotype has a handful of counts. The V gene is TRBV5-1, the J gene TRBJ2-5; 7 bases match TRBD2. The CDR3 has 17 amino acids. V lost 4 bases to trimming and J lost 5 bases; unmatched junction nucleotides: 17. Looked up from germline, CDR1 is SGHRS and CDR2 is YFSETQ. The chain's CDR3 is CASSPSTGTSGGETQYF. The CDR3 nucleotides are TGCGCCAGCAGCCCCTCTACCGGGACCTCCGGGGGGGAGACCCAGTACTTC. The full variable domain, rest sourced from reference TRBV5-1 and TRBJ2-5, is KAGVTQTPRYLIKTRGQQVTLSCSPISGHRSVSWYQQTPGQGLQFLFEYFSETQRNKGNFPGRFSGRQFSNSRSEMNVSTLELGDSALYLCASSPSTGTSGGETQYFGPGTRLLVL.

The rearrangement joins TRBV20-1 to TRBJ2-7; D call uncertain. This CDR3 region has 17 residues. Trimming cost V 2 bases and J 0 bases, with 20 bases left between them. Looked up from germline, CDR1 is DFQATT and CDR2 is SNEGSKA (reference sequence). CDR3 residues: CSARHSRDWGTSYEQYF. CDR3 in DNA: TGCAGTGCTAGACATAGTAGGGATTGGGGTACCTCCTACGAGCAGTACTTC.

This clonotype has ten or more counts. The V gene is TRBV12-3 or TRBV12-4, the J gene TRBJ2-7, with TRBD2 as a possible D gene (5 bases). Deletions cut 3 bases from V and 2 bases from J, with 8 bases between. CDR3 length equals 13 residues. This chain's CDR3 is CASSLGGPYEQYF. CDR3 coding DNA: TGTGCCAGCAGTTTGGGCGGGCCCTACGAGCAGTACTTC.

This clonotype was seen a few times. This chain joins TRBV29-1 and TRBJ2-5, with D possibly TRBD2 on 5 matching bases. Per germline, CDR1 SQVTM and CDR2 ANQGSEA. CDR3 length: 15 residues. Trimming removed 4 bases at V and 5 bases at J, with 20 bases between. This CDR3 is CSVAGLLEDWETQYF. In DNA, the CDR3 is TGCAGCGTTGCAGGCCTTCTTGAGGACTGGGAGACCCAGTACTTC.

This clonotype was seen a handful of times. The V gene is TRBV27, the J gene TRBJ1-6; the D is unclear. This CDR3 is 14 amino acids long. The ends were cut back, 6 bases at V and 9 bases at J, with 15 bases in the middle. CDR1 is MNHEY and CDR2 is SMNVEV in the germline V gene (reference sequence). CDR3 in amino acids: CASSSVSVGSPLHF. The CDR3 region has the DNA TGTGCCAGCAGCTCTGTATCGGTCGGTTCACCCCTCCACTTT.

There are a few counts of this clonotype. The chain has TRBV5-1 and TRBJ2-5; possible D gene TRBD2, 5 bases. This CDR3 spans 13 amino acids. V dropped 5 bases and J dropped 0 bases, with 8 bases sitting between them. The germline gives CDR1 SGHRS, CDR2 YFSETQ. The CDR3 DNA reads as TGCGCCAGCAGACGGAGGTACCAAGAGACCCAGTACTTC. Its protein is CASRRRYQETQYF.

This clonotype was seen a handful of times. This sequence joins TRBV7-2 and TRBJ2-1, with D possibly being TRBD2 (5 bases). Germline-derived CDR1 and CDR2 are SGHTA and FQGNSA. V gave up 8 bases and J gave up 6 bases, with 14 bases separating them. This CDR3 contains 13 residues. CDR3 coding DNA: TGTGCCAGCTCCAACGGGATTGGCAATGAGCAGTTCTTC. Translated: CASSNGIGNEQFF. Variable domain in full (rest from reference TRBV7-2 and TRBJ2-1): GAGVSQSPSNKVTEKGKDVELRCDPISGHTALYWYRQSLGQGLEFLIYFQGNSAPDKSGLPSDRFSAERTGGSVSTLTIQRTQQEDSAVYLCASSNGIGNEQFFGPGTRLTVL.

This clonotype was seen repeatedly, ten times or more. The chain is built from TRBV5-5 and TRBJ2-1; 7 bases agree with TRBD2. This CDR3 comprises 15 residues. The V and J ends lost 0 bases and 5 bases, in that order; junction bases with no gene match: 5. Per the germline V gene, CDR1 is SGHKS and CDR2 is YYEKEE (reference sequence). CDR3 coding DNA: TGTGCCAGCAGCTTGGGTGGCGGGAGAAACAATGAGCAGTTCTTC. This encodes CASSLGGGRNNEQFF.

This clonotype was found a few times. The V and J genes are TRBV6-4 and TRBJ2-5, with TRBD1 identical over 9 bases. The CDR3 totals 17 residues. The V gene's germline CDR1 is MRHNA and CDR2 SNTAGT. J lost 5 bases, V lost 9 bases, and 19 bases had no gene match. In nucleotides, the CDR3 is TGTGCCAGACCTGGAAGCGACAGGGGGAGGTTCTATGAGACCCAGTACTTC. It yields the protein CARPGSDRGRFYETQYF.

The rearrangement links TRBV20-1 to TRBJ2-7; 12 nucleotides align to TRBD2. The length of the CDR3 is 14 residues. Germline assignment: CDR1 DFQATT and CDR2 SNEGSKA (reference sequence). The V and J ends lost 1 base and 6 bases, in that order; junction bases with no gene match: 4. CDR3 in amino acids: CSARGLAGVSEQYF. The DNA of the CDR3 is TGCAGTGCTAGAGGACTAGCGGGAGTGAGCGAGCAGTACTTC.

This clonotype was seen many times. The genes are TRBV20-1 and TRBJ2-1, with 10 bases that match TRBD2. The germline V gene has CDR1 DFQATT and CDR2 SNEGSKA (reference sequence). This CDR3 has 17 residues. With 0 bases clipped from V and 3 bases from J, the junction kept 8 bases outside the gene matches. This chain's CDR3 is CSARDPRLAGVYNEQFF. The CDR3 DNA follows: TGCAGTGCTAGAGATCCGCGGCTAGCGGGGGTCTACAATGAGCAGTTCTTC.

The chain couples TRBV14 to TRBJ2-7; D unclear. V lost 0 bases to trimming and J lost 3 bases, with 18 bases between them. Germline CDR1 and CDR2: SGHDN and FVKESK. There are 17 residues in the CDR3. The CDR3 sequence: CASSQDLSQALNYEQYF. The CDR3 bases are TGTGCCAGCAGCCAAGATCTATCGCAGGCACTTAACTACGAGCAGTACTTC.

CDR3 protein: CASSLGLAGSEQFF. CDR3 DNA sequence: TGTGCCAGCAGCCTAGGACTAGCGGGGTCTGAGCAGTTCTTC. This chain links TRBV3-1 with TRBJ2-1; TRBD2 agrees at 12 bases. The CDR3 loop spans 14 amino acids. V lost 4 bases, J lost 9 bases, and 4 bases stayed unmatched. Germline CDR1 reads LGHDT; CDR2 reads YNNKEL (reference sequence).

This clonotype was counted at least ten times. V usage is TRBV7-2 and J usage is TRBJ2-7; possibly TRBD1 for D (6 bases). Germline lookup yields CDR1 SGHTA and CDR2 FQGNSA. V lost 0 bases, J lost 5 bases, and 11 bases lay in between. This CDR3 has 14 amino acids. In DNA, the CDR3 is TGTGCCAGCAGCTTAGCGGTACAGGGCCACGAGCAGTACTTC. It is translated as CASSLAVQGHEQYF. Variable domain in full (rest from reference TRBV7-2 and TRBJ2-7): GAGVSQSPSNKVTEKGKDVELRCDPISGHTALYWYRQSLGQGLEFLIYFQGNSAPDKSGLPSDRFSAERTGGSVSTLTIQRTQQEDSAVYLCASSLAVQGHEQYFGPGTRLTVT.